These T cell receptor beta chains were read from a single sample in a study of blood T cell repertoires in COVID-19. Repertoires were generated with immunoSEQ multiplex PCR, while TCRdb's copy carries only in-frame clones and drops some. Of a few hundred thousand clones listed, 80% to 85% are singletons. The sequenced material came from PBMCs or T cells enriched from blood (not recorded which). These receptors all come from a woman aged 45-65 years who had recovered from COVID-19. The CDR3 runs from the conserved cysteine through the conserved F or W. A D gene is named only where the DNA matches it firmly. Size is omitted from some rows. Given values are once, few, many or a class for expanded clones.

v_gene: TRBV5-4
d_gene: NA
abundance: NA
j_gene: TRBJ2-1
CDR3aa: CASSLEPDGINEQFF
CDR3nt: TGTGCCAGCAGCTTAGAACCGGACGGGATCAATGAGCAGTTCTTC

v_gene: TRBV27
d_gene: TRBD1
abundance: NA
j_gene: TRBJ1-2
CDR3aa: CASSSTGVPNYGYTF
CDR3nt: TGTGCCAGCAGTTCAACAGGGGTTCCTAACTATGGCTACACCTTC

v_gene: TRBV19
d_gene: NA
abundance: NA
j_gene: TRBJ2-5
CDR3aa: CASSVGGSGWWETQYF
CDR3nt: TGTGCCAGTAGCGTCGGGGGTTCGGGTTGGTGGGAGACCCAGTACTTC

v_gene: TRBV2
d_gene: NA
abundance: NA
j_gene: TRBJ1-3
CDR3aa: CASSEALGRASGNTIYF
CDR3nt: TGTGCCAGCAGTGAAGCGCTGGGCAGAGCCTCTGGAAACACCATATATTTT

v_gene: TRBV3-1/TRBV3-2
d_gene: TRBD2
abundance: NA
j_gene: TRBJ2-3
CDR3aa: CASSPLAGGPTDTQYF
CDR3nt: TGTGCCAGCAGCCCCCTTGCGGGGGGCCCCACAGATACGCAGTATTTT

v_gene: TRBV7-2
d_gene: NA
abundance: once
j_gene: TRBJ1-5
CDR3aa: CASSIQGSNQPQHF
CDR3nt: TGTGCCAGCAGCATACAGGGTAGCAATCAGCCCCAGCATTTT

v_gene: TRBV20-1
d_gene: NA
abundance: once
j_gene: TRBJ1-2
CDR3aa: CSAGNRVGYTF
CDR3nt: TGCAGTGCTGGAAACAGGGTCGGCTACACCTTC

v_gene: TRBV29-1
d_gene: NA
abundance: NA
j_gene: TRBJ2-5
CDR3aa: CSSTGLIETQYF
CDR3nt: TGCAGCTCAACAGGGCTCATAGAGACCCAGTACTTC

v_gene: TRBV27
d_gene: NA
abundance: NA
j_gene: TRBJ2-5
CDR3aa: CASSLSRFRETQYF
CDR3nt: TGTGCCAGCAGTTTATCCCGTTTCAGAGAGACCCAGTACTTC

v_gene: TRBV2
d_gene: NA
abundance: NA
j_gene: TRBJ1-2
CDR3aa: CASSDREMGGYTF
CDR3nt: TGTGCCAGCAGTGATAGGGAGATGGGGGGCTACACCTTC

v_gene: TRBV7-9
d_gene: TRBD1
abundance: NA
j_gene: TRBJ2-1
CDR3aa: CASSLGAGGIIGNEQFF
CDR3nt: TGTGCCAGCAGCTTAGGGGCAGGGGGCATCATAGGGAATGAGCAGTTCTTC

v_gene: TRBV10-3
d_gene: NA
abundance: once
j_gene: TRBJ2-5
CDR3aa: CASGGGLGETQYF
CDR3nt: TGTGCATCCGGAGGAGGGTTGGGGGAGACCCAGTACTTC

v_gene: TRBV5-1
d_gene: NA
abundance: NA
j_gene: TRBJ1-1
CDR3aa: CASSLEAGRLTEAFF
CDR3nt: TGCGCCAGCAGCTTGGAGGCAGGGAGGCTCACTGAAGCTTTCTTT

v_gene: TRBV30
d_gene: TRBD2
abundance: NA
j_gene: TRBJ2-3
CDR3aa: CAWSPSGSATDTQYF
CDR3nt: TGTGCCTGGAGTCCTAGCGGGAGTGCTACAGATACGCAGTATTTT

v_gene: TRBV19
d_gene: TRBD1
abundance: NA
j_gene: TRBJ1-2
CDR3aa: CASSQGQFYGYTF
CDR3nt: TGTGCCAGTAGTCAGGGACAGTTCTATGGCTACACCTTC

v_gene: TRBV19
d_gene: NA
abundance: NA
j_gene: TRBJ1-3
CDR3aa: CASSIKTGSGNTIYF
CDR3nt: TGTGCCAGTAGTATAAAAACAGGCTCTGGAAACACCATATATTTT

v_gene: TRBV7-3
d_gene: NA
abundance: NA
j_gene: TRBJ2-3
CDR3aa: CASSPGEGGPVDTQYF
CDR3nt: TGTGCCAGCAGCCCCGGGGAGGGGGGGCCGGTAGATACGCAGTATTTT

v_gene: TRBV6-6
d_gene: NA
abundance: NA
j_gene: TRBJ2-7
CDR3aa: CASLASRSEHPYEQYF
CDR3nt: TGTGCCAGCCTTGCATCGAGGTCCGAACACCCCTACGAGCAGTACTTC

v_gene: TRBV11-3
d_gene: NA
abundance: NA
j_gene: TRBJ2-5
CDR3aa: CASSSDRPNKETQYF
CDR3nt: TGTGCCAGCAGCTCGGACAGACCAAATAAGGAGACCCAGTACTTC

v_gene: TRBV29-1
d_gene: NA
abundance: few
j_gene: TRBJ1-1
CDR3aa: CSVEADSTEAFF
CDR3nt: TGCAGCGTTGAAGCAGACAGCACTGAAGCTTTCTTT

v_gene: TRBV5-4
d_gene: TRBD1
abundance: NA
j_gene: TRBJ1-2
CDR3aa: CASSLGTDRSYGYTF
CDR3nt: TGTGCCAGCAGCTTGGGGACGGACAGGAGCTATGGCTACACCTTC

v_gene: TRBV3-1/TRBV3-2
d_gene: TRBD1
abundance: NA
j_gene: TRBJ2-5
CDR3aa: CASNDREGQETQYF
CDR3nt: TGTGCCAGCAACGACAGGGAAGGGCAAGAGACCCAGTACTTC

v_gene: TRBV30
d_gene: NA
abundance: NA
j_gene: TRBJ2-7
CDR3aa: CAWNGGGKREQYF
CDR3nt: TGTGCCTGGAATGGTGGGGGGAAGAGGGAGCAGTACTTC

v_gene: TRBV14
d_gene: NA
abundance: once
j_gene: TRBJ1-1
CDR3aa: CASSHATGLDTEAFF
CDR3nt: TGTGCCAGCAGCCACGCAACAGGGCTTGACACTGAAGCTTTCTTT

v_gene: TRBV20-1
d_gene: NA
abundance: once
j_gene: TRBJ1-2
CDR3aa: CSARTLYGYTF
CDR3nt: TGCAGTGCCCGGACTCTCTATGGCTACACCTTC

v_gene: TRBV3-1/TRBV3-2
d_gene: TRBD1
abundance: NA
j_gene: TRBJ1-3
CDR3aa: CASSQGQGTGNTIYF
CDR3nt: TGTGCCAGCAGCCAAGGACAGGGAACTGGAAACACCATATATTTT

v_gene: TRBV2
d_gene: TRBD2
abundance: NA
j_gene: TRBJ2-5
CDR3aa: CASGGGAWETQYF
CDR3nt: TGTGCCAGCGGCGGGGGGGCCTGGGAGACCCAGTACTTC